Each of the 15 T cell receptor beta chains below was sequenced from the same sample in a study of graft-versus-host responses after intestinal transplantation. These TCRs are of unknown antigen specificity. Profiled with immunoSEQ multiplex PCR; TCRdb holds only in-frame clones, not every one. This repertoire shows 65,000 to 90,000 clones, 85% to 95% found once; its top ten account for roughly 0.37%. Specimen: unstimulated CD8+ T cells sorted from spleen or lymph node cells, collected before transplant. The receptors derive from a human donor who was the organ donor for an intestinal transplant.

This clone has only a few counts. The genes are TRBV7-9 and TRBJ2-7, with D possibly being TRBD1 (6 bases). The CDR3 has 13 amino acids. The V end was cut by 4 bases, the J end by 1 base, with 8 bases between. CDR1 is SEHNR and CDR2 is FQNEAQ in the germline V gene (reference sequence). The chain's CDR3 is CASSWDISYEQYF. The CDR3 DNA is TGTGCCAGCAGCTGGGACATTTCCTACGAGCAGTACTTC.

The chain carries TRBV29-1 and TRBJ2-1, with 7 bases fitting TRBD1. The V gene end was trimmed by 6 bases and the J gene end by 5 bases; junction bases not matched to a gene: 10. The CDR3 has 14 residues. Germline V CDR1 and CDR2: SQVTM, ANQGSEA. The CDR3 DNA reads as TGCAGCGTCCCAGCCTGGGACAGAAACAATGAGCAGTTCTTC. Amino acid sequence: CSVPAWDRNNEQFF.

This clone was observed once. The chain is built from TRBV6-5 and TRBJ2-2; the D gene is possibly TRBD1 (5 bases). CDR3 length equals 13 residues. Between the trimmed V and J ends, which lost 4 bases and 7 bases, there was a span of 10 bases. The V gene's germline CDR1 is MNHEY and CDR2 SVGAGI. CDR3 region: CASSFRADGELFF. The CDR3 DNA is TGTGCCAGCAGTTTCAGGGCGGACGGGGAGCTGTTTTTT.

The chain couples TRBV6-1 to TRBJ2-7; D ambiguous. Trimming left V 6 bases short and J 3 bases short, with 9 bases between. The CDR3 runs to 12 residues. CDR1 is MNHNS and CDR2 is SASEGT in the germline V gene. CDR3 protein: CASSPPGYEQYF. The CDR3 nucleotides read TGTGCCAGCAGCCCTCCCGGCTACGAGCAGTACTTC.

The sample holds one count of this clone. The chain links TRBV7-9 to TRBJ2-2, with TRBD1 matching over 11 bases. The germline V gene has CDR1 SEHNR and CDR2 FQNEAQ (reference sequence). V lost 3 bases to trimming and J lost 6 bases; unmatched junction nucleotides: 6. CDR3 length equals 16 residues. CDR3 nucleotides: TGTGCCAGCAGCTTGGACAGGGGGCGGGACGCCGGGGAGCTGTTTTTT. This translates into CASSLDRGRDAGELFF.

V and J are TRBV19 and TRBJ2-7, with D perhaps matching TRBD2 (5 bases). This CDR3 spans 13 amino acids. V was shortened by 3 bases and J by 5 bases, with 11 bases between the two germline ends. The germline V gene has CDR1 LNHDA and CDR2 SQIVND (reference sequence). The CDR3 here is CASSITEGHEQYF. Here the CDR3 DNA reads TGTGCCAGTAGTATCACCGAGGGTCACGAGCAGTACTTC.

The CDR3 DNA reads as TGTGCCAGCAGCACAAGCGGGGGGCGAAACGAGCAGTACTTC. It specifies CASSTSGGRNEQYF. The gene calls are TRBV9 and TRBJ2-7, with 9 bases fitting TRBD2. The CDR3 is 14 amino acids. Per the germline V gene, CDR1 is SGDLS and CDR2 is YYNGEE. Losses at the gene ends were 4 bases for V and 5 bases for J; bases not matched to a gene: 7.

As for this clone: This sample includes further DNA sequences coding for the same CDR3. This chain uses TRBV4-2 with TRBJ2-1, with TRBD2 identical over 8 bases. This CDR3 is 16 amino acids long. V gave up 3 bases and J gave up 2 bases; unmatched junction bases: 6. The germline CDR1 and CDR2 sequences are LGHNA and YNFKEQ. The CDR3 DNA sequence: TGTGCCAGCAGCCAGGAGTCCGGGGGGGCCTACAATGAGCAGTTCTTC. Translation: CASSQESGGAYNEQFF.

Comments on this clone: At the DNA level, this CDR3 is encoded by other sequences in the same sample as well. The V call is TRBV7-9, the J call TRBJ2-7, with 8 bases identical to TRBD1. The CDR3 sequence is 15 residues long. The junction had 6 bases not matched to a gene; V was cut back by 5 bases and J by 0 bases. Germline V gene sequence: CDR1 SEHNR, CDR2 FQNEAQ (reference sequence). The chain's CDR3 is CASSPGTGNSYEQYF. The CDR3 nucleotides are TGTGCCAGCAGCCCCGGGACAGGTAACTCCTACGAGCAGTACTTC.

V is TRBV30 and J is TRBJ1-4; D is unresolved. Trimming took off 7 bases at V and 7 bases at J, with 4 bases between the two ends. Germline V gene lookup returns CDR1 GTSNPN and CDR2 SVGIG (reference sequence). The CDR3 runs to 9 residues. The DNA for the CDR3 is TGTGCCTCGGTTGAAAAACTGTTTTTT. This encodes CASVEKLFF.

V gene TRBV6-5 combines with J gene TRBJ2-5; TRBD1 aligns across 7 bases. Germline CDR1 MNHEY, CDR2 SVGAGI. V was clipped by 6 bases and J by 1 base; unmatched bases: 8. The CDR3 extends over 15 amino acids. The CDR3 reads CASSGSTGLQETQYF. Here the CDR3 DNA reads TGTGCCAGCAGCGGATCGACAGGGCTCCAAGAGACCCAGTACTTC.

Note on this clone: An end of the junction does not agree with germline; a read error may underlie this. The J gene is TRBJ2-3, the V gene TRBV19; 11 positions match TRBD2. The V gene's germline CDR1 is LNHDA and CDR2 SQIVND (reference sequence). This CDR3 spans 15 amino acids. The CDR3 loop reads CATSLLAGEGDTQYF. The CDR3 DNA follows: TGTGCCACTAGTTTACTAGCGGGGGAAGGTGATACGCAGTATTTT.

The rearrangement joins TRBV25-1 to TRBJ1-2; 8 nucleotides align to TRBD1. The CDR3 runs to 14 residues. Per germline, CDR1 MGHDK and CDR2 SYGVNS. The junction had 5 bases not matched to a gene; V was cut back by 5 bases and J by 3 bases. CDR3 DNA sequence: TGTGCCAGCAGTTGGCAGGGGGCCTACTATGGCTACACCTTC. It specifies CASSWQGAYYGYTF.

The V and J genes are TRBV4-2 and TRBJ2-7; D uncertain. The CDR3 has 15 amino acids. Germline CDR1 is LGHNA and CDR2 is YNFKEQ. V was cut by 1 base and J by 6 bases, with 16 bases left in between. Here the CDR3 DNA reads TGTGCCAGCAGCCAAGGCCGGGTGGATGTTATCGAGCAGTACTTC. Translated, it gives CASSQGRVDVIEQYF.

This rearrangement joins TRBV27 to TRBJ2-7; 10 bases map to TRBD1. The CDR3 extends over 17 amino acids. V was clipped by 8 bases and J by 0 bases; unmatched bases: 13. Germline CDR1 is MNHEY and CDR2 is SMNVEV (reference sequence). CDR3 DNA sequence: TGTGCCAGCCCCCCAGTAGCCGGGACAGGGGACTCCTACGAGCAGTACTTC. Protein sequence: CASPPVAGTGDSYEQYF.